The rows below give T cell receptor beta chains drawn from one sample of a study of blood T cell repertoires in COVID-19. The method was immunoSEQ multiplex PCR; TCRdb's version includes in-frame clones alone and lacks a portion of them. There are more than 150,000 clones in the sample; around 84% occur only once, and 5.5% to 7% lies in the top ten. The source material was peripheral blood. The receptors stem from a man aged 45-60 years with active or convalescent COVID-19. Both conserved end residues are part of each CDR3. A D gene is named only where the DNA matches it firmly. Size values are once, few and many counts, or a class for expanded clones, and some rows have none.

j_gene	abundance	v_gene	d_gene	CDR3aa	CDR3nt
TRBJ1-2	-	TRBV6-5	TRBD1	CASSRDRGRRQGYTF	TGTGCCAGCAGTCGAGACAGGGGGCGGCGCCAGGGCTACACCTTC
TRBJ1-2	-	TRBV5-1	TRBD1	CASSPGTDYYGYTF	TGCGCCAGCAGCCCCGGGACAGACTACTATGGCTACACCTTC
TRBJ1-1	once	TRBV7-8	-	CASSLDLPGPNTEAFF	TGTGCCAGCAGCTTAGACCTCCCAGGGCCGAACACTGAAGCTTTCTTT
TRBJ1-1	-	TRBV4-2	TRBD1	CASSQEGTGNTEAFF	TGTGCCAGCAGCCAAGAAGGGACAGGGAACACTGAAGCTTTCTTT
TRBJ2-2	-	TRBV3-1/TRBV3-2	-	CASSQGLNTGELFF	TGTGCCAGCAGCCAAGGACTAAACACCGGGGAGCTGTTTTTT
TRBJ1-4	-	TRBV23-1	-	CARGAQREKLFF	TGCGCCAGGGGAGCTCAGCGTGAAAAACTGTTTTTT
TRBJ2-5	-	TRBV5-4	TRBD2	CATGLAGFQETQYF	TGTGCCACCGGACTAGCGGGTTTTCAAGAGACCCAGTACTTC
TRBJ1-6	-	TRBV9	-	CASSVEGQSNSPLHF	TGTGCCAGCAGCGTAGAAGGACAGTCTAATTCACCCCTCCACTTT
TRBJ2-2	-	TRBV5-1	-	CASTGLASTGELFF	TGCGCCAGCACAGGGCTAGCGTCCACCGGGGAGCTGTTTTTT
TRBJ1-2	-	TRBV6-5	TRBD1	CAIRQGADYGYTF	TGTGCCATAAGACAGGGGGCGGACTATGGCTACACCTTC
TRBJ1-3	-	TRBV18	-	CASSLYGESLSGNTIYF	TGTGCCAGCTCGCTTTATGGGGAGAGCCTCTCTGGAAACACCATATATTTT
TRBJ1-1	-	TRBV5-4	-	CASSLRGRYEAFF	TGTGCCAGCAGCTTAAGGGGTCGGTATGAAGCTTTCTTT
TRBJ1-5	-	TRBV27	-	CASSPTRGTANQPQHF	TGTGCCAGCAGTCCGACTAGAGGGACGGCAAATCAGCCCCAGCATTTT
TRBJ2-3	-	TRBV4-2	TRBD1	CASSLGQSALIDTQYF	TGTGCCAGCAGCCTGGGACAGTCGGCCCTAATAGATACGCAGTATTTT
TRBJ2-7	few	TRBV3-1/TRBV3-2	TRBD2	CASSQVASGRYRHEQYF	TGTGCCAGCAGCCAAGTTGCTAGCGGGAGATACCGGCACGAGCAGTACTTC
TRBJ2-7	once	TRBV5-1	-	CASSLGGGEQYF	TGCGCCAGCAGCTTGGGAGGGGGCGAGCAGTACTTC
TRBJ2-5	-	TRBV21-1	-	CASLWDRGLSETQYF	TGTGCCAGCCTCTGGGACAGGGGGCTTTCGGAGACCCAGTACTTC